This T cell receptor beta chain was sequenced for a study of T cells in Graves' hyperthyroidism and ophthalmopathy. RNA transcripts were the template for amplifying TCR beta CDR3 regions. The TCR CDR3 first-round RT-PCR relied on the HTBI primer set. TCRdb passed the multiplex PCR reads through MiXCR, listing each CDR3 protein once. The sample includes 500,000 to 600,000 distinct CDR3 sequences, around 17% of them seen just once. Germline CDR1 and CDR2: SGHRS and YFSETQ. The CDR3 runs 15 residues. Trimming pared 0 bases from V and 6 bases from J, leaving 13 bases between. Researchers defined stable Graves' hyperthyroidism as no ophthalmopathy progression within 18 months. This clonotype was recorded many times. Its antigen is currently unknown. Whole-study results and caveats: Most thyroid clonotypes expanded above 0.001 were also detected in blood.

Sequenced sample: blood. The chain combines TRBV5-1 with TRBJ2-1; D ambiguous. This TCR came from a woman aged 18-29 years with Graves' hyperthyroidism. CDR3 nucleotide sequence: TGCGCCAGCAGCTTGGCGGGCTCCCCAACCAATGAGCAGTTCTTC. Its translation: CASSLAGSPTNEQFF.